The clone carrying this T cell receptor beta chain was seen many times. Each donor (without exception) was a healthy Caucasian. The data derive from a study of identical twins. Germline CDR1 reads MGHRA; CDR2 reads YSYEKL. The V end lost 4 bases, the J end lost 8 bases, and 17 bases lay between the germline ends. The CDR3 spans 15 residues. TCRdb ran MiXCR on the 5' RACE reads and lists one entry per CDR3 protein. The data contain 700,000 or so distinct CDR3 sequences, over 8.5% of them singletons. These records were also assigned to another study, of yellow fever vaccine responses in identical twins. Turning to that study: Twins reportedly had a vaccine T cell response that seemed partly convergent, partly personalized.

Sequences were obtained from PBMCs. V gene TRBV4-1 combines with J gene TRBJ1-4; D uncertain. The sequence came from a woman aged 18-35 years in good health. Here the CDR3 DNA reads TGCGCCAGCAGCCCCCTCGAGACCTTTCAAGAAAAACTGTTTTTT. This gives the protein CASSPLETFQEKLFF.